The clone carrying this TCR beta chain turned up a few times. Its matching antigen is unknown. Germline assignment: CDR1 SGHNT and CDR2 YENEEA. The trim removed 4 bases at V and 6 bases at J, leaving 6 bases unmatched. The length of the CDR3 is 14 residues. cDNA libraries for TCR alpha and TCR beta, carrying sample barcodes and UMIs, came from 5'RACE with constant-segment primers. TCRdb used MiXCR to reprocess the 5' RACE reads, holding one entry per CDR3 protein. The data contain under 700,000 distinct CDR3 sequences, roughly 20% of them singletons. This record belongs to a study of T-cell memory formation after mild COVID-19. Overall study: Largely, the TCR clusters proved donor specific. Study results and caveats: Contracting CD4+ clones were located mainly in CM and EM, and CD8+ clones in EMRA. Nothing confirmed that second-wave clones peaking on day 37 were specific for SARS-CoV-2.

The sequence came from an adult woman who had mild COVID-19 (a few samples of this study predate the infection). Cell type and time point are not known. The V call is TRBV11-3, the J call TRBJ2-3, with TRBD1 matching over 8 bases. Sequenced sample: PBMCs or a T cell subset sorted from them (not recorded which). CDR3 region: CASSSRRDRDTQYF. CDR3 coding DNA: TGTGCCAGCAGCTCCCGACGGGACAGGGATACGCAGTATTTT.